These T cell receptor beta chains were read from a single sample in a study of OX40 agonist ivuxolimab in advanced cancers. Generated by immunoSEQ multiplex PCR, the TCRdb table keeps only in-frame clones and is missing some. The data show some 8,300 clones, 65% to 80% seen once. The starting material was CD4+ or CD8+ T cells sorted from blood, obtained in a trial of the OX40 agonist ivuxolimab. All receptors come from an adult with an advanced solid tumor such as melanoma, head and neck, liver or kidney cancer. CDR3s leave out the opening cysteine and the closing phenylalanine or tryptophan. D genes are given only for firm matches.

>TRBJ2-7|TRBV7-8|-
ASSLVGRVYEQY
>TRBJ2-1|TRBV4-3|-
ASSQGGRDEQF
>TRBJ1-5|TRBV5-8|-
ASEQNSNQPQH
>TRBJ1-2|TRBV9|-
ASSVADSFYGYT
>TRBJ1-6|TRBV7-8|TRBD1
ASGTGDSPLH
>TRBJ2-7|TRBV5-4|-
ASSAGFYEQY
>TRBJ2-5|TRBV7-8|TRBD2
ASSKTSGTETQY
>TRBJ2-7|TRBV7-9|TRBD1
ASSLSRQGAVEQY
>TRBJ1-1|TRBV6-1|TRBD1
ASSERRGQGGRAF
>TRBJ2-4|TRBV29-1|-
SVASSLLAKNIQY
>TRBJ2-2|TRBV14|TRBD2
ASSQRGGISYGELF
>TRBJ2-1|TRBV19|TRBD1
ASSMEGGSEQF